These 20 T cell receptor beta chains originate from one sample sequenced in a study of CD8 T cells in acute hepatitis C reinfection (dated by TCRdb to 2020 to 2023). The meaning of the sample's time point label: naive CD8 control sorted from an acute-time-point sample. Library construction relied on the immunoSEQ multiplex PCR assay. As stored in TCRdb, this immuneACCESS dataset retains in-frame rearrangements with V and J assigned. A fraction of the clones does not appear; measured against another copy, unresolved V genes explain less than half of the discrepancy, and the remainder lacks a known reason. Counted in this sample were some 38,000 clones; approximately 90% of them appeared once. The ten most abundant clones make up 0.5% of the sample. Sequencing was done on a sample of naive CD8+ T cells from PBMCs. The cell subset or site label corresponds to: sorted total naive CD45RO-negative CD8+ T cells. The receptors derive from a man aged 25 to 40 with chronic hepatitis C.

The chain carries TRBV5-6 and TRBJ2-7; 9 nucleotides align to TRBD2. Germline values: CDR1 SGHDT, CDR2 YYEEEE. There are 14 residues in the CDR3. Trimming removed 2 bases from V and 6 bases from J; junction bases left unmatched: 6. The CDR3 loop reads CASSFGAGGGEQYF. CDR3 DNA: TGTGCCAGCAGCTTTGGGGCGGGGGGGGGCGAGCAGTACTTC.

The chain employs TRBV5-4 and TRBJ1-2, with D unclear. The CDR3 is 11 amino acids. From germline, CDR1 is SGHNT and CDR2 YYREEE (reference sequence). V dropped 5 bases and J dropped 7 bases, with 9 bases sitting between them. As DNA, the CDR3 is TGTGCCAGCAGTTCCGGAATTGGCTACACCTTC. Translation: CASSSGIGYTF.

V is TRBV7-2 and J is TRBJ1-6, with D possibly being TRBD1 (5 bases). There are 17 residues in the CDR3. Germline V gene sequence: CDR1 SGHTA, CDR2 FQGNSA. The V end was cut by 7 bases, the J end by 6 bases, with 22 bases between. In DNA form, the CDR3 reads TGTGCCAGCAACCTCTCCTCTCTCGGTGGGGGTAATTCACCCCTCCACTTT. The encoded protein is CASNLSSLGGGNSPLHF.

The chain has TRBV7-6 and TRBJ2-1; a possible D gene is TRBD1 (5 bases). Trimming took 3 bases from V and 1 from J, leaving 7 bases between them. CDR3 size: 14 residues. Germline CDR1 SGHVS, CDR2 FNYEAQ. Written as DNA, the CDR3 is TGTGCCAGCAGCTTGCAGGGATCCTACAATGAGCAGTTCTTC. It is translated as CASSLQGSYNEQFF. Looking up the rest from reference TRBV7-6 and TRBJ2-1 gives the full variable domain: GAGVSQSPRYKVTKRGQDVALRCDPISGHVSLYWYRQALGQGPEFLTYFNYEAQQDKSGLPNDRFSAERPEGSISTLTIQRTEQRDSAMYRCASSLQGSYNEQFFGPGTRLTVL.

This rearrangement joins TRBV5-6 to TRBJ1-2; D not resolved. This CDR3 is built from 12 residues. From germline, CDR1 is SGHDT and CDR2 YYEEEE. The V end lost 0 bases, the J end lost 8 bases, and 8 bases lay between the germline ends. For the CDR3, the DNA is TGTGCCAGCAGCTTGGTATCGGGGGGCTACACCTTC. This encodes CASSLVSGGYTF.

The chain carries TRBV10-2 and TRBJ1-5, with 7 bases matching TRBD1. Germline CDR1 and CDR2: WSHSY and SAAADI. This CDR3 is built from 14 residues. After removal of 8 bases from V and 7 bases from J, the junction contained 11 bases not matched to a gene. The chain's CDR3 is CASAPQGGGQPQHF. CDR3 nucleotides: TGCGCCAGCGCCCCGCAGGGGGGGGGACAGCCCCAGCATTTT.

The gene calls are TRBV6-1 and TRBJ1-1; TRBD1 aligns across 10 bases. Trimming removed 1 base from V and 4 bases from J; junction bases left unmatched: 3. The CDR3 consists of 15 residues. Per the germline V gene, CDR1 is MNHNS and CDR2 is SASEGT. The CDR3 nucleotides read TGTGCCAGCAGTGAAGAGACAGGGGGCAGCACTGAAGCTTTCTTT. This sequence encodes CASSEETGGSTEAFF.

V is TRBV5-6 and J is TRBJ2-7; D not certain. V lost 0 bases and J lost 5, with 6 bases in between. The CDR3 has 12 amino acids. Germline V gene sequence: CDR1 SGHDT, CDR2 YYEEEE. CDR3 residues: CASSLGTHEQYF. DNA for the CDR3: TGTGCCAGCAGCTTGGGGACCCACGAGCAGTACTTC.

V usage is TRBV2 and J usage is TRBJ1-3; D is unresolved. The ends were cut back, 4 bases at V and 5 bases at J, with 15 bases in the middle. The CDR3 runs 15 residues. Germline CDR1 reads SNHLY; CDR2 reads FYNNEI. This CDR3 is CASSASGIVRNTIYF. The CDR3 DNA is TGTGCCAGCAGTGCTTCGGGGATAGTGAGAAACACCATATATTTT.

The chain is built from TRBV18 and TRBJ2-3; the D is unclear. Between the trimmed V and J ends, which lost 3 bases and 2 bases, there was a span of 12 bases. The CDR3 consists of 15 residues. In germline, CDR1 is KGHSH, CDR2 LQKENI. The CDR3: CASSPPSDLTDTQYF. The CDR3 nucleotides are TGTGCCAGCTCACCCCCCTCGGACCTCACAGATACGCAGTATTTT.

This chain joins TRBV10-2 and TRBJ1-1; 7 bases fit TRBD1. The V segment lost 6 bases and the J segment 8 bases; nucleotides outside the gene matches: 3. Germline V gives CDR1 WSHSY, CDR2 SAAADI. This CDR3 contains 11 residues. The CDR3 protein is CASSAGGEAFF. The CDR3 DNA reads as TGCGCCAGCAGCGCAGGGGGGGAAGCTTTCTTT.

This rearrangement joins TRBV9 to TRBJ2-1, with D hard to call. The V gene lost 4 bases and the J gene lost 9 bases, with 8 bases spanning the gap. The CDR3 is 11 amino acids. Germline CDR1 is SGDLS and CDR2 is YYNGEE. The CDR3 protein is CASSTGSEQFF. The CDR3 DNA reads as TGTGCCAGCAGCACCGGAAGTGAGCAGTTCTTC. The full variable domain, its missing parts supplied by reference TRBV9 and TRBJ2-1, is DSGVTQTPKHLITATGQRVTLRCSPRSGDLSVYWYQQSLDQGLQFLIQYYNGEERAKGNILERFSAQQFPDLHSELNLSSLELGDSALYFCASSTGSEQFFGPGTRLTVL.

CDR3: CASSWTPDNYGYTF. The CDR3 region has the DNA TGTGCCAGCAGCTGGACACCTGATAACTATGGCTACACCTTC. The chain is built from TRBV7-2 and TRBJ1-2, with D maybe TRBD1 (5 bases). V shed 4 bases and J shed 1 base, with 10 bases lying between them. Germline V CDR1 and CDR2: SGHTA, FQGNSA. The CDR3 loop spans 14 amino acids.

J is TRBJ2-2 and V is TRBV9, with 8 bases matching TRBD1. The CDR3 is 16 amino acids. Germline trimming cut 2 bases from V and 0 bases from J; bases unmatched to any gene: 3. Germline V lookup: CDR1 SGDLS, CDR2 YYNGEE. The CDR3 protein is CASSVAGQANTGELFF. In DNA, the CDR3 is TGTGCCAGCAGCGTCGCGGGACAGGCGAACACCGGGGAGCTGTTTTTT.

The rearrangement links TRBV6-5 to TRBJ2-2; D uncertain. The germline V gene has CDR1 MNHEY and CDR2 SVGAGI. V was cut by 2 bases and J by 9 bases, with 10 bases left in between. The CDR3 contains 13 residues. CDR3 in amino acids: CASSYATEWELFF. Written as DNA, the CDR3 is TGTGCCAGCAGTTACGCAACGGAGTGGGAGCTGTTTTTT.

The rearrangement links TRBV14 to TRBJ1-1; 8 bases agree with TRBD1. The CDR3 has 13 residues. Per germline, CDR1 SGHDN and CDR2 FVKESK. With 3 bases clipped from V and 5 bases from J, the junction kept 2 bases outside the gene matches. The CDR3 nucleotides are TGTGCCAGCAGCCACGGGACAGGTACTGAAGCTTTCTTT. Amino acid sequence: CASSHGTGTEAFF.

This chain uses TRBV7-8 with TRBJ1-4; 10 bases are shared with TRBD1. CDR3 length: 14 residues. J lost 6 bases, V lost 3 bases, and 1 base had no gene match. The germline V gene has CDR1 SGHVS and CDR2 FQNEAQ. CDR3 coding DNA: TGTGCCAGCAGCTTTGGACAGGGGGATGAAAAACTGTTTTTT. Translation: CASSFGQGDEKLFF.

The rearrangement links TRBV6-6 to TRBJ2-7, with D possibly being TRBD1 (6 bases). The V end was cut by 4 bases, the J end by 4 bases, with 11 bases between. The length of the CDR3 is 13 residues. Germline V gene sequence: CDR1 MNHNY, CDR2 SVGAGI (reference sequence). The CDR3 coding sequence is TGTGCCAGCAGTTCCGGACAGAGATACGAGCAGTACTTC. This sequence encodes CASSSGQRYEQYF.

CDR3 amino acids: CASSLIGVGALETQYF. CDR3 sequence (DNA): TGTGCCAGCAGCTTAATTGGAGTGGGAGCGCTGGAGACCCAGTACTTC. J is TRBJ2-5 and V is TRBV11-2, with D maybe TRBD2 (5 bases). V was clipped by 2 bases and J by 5 bases, with 18 bases between them. Per germline, CDR1 SGHAT and CDR2 FQNNGV. The CDR3 has 16 residues.

The CDR3 DNA sequence: TGCGCCAGCTTCCTGGTAGCCAAAAACATTCAGTACTTC. Translated: CASFLVAKNIQYF. The chain couples TRBV10-1 to TRBJ2-4; no definite D call. Germline loops: CDR1 WNHNN, CDR2 SYGVQD (reference sequence). The CDR3 consists of 13 residues. V was trimmed by 8 bases and J by 0 bases, leaving 8 bases between them.